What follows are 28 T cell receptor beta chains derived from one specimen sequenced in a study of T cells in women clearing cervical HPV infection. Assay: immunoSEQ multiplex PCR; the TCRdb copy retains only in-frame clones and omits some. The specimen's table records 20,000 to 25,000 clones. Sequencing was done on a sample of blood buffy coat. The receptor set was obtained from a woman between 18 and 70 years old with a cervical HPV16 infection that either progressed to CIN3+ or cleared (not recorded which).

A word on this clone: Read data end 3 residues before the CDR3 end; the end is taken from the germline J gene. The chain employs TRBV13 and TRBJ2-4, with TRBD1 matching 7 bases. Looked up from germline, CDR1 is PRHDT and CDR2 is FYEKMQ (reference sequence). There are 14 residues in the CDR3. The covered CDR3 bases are TGTGCCAGCAGCCTACGGGGACAGAACTATGGT. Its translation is CASSLRGQNYG. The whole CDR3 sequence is CASSLRGQNYGQYF.

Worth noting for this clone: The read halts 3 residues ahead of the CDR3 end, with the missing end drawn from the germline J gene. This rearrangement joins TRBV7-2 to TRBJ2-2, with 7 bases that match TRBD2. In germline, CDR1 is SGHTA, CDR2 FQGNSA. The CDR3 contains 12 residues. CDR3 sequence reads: CASSLWGGKLFF. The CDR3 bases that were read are TGTGCCAGCAGCTTATGGGGGGGAAAG.

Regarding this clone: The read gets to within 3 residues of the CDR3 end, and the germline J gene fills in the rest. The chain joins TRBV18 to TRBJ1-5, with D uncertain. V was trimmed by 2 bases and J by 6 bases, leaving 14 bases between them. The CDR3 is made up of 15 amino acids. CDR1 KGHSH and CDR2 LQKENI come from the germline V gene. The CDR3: CASSPGPSGGQPQHF. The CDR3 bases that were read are TGTGCCAGCTCACCAGGGCCCTCTGGAGGTCAGCCC. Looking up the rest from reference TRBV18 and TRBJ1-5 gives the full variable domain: NAGVMQNPRHLVRRRGQEARLRCSPMKGHSHVYWYRQLPEEGLKFMVYLQKENIIDESGMPKERFSAEFPKEGPSILRIQQVVRGDSAAYFCASSPGPSGGQPQHFGDGTRLSIL.

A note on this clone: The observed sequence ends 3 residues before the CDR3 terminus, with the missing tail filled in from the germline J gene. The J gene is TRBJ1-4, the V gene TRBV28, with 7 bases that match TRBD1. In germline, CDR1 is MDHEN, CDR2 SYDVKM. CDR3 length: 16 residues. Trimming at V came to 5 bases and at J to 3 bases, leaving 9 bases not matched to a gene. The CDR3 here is CASSGMTGTANEKLFF. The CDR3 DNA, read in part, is TGTGCCAGCAGTGGAATGACGGGGACAGCTAATGAAAAA.

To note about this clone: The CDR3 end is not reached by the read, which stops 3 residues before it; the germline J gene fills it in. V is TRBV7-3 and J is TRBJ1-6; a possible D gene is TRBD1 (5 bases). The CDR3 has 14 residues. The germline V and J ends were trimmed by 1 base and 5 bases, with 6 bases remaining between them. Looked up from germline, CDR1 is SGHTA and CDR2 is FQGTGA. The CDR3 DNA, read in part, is TGTGCCAGCAGCTTAAGGGGGGATAATTCACCC. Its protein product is CASSLRGDNSP. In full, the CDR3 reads CASSLRGDNSPLHF.

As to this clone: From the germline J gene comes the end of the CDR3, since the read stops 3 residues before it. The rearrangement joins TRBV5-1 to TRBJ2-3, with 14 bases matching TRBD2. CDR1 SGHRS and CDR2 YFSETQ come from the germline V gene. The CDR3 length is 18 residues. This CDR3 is CASSPGTSGSRPTVAQYF. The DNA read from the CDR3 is TGCGCCAGCAGCCCCGGGACTAGCGGGAGTCGCCCGACTGTAGCG.

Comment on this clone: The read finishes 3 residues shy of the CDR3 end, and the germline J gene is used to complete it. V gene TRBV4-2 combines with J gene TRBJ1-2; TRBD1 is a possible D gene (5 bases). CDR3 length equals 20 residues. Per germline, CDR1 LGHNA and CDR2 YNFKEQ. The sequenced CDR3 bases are TGTGCCAGCAGCCCGTCCCCGAAGGGGAGTTTCCTCAGCTCCTACAATGAC. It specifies CASSPSPKGSFLSSYND. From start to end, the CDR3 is CASSPSPKGSFLSSYNDYTF.

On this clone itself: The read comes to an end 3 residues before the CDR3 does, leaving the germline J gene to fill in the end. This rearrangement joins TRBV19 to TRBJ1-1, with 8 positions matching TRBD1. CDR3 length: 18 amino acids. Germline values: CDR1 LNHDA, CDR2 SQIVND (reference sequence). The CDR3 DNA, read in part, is TGTGCCAGTAGTATAGAGGGTTTTCCACAGGGGGTGTCCTACGAG. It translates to CASSIEGFPQGVSYE. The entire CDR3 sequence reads CASSIEGFPQGVSYEAFF.

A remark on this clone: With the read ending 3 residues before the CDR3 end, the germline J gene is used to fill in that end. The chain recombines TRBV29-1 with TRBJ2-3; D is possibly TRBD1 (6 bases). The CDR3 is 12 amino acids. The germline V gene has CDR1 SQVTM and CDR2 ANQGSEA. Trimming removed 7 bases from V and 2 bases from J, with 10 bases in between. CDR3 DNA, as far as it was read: TGCAGCGGTGGACAGTCCACAGATACG. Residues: CSGGQSTDT. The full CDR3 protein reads CSGGQSTDTQYF.

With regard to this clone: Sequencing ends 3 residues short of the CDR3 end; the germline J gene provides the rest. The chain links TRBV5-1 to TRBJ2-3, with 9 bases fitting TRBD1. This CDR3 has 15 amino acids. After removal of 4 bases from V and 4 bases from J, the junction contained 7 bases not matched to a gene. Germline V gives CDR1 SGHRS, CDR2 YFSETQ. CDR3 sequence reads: CASSLGQGSADTQYF. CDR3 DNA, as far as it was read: TGCGCCAGCAGCCTGGGACAGGGCTCAGCAGATACG.

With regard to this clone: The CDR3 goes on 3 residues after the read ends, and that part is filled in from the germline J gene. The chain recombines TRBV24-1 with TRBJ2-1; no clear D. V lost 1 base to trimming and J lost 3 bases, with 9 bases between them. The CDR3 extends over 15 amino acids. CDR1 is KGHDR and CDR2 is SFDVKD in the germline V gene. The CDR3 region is CATSDFGGDYNEQFF. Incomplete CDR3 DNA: TGTGCCACCAGTGATTTTGGCGGAGACTACAATGAG.

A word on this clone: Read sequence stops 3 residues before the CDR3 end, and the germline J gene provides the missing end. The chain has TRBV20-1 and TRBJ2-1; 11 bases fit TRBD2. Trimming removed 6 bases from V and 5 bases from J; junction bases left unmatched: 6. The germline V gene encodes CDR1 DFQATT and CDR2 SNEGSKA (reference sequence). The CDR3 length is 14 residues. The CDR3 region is CSASTSGSNNEQFF. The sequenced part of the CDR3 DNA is TGCAGTGCCTCAACTAGCGGGAGTAACAATGAG.

The CDR3 sequence: CASRLTRGPGQKGEQYF. The CDR3 bases that were read are TGTGCCAGCAGGCTGACCCGAGGACCGGGACAGAAGGGCGAG. V and J are TRBV28 and TRBJ2-7, with TRBD1 identical over 7 bases. The missing CDR3 end, 3 residues past where the read stops, is filled in from the germline J gene. The CDR3 is made up of 17 amino acids. Per the germline V gene, CDR1 is MDHEN and CDR2 is SYDVKM. V lost 6 bases and J lost 6; bases outside the gene matches: 20.

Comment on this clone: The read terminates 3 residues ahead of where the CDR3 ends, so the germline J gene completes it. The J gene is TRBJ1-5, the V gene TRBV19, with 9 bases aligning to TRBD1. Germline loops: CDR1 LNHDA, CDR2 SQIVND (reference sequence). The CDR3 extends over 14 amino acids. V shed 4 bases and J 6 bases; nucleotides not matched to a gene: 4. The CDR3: CASSTTGGSQPQHF. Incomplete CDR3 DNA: TGTGCCAGTAGTACTACAGGGGGCAGTCAGCCC.

CDR3 sequence: CAITRGQTGGSYGYTF. The CDR3 DNA, read in part, is TGTGCCATCACTCGGGGACAGACAGGGGGTAGCTATGGC. V and J are TRBV10-3 and TRBJ1-2, with 9 bases fitting TRBD1. The read is 3 residues too short to cover the CDR3 end, so that end is filled in from the germline J gene. Germline V gene data show CDR1 as ENHRY and CDR2 as SYGVKD. The CDR3 has 16 residues. The junction had 13 bases not matched to a gene; V was cut back by 7 bases and J by 4 bases.

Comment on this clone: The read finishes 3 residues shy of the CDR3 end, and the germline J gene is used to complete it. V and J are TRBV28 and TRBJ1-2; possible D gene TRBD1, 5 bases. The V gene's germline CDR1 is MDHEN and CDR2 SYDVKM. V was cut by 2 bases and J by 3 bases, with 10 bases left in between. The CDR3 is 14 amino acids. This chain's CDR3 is CASSLILGHYGYTF. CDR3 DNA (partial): TGTGCCAGCAGTTTAATATTGGGGCACTATGGC.

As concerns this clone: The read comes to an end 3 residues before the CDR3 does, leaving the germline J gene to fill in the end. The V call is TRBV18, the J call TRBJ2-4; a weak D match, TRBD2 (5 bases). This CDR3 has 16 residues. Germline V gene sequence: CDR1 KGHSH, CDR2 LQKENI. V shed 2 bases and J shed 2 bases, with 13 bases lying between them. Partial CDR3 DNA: TGTGCCAGCTCACCAAGGCCCGGGGTTACCAAAAACATT. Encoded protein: CASSPRPGVTKNI. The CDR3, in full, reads CASSPRPGVTKNIQYF.

The DNA read from the CDR3 is TGTGCTAGTGGTCTGTTGGGGCAAGAGACC. Protein: CASGLLGQET. The CDR3 in its entirety is CASGLLGQETYTF. The V gene is TRBV12-5, the J gene TRBJ1-2; TRBD1 might be the D (5 bases). The CDR3 goes on 3 residues after the read ends, and that part is filled in from the germline J gene. CDR3 size: 13 residues. Germline loops: CDR1 LGHNT, CDR2 FRNRAP.

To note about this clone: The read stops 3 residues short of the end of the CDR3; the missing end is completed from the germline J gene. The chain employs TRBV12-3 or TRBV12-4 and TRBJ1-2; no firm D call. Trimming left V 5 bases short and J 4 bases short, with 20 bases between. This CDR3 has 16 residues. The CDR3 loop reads CASSPRLGGGGYGYTF. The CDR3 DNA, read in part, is TGTGCCAGCAGTCCCCGCCTAGGTGGCGGCGGCTATGGC.

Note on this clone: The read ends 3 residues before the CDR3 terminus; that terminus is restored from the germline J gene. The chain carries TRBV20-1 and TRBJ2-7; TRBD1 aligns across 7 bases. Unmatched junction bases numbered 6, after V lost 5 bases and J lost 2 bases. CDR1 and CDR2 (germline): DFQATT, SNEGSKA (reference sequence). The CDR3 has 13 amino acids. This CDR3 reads CSAVSDRAYEQYF. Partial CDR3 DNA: TGCAGTGCTGTTAGTGACAGGGCCTACGAG.

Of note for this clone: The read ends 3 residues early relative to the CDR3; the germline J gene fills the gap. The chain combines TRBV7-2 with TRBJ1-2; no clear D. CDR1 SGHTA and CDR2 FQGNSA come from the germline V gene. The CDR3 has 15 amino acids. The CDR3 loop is CASSFSSGRAYDYTF. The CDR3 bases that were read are TGTGCCAGCAGCTTCTCTAGCGGGAGGGCCTACGAC.

The CDR3 spells CASSSVRGSGDTQYF. The sequenced CDR3 bases are TGTGCCAGCAGCTCGGTCAGGGGGAGCGGAGATACG. The J gene is TRBJ2-3, the V gene TRBV7-6; 7 nucleotides align to TRBD1. Sequencing ends 3 residues short of the CDR3 end; the germline J gene provides the rest. Germline V gene sequence: CDR1 SGHVS, CDR2 FNYEAQ. V trimming: 4 bases; J trimming: 5 bases; junction bases outside the gene matches: 9. The CDR3 loop spans 15 amino acids.

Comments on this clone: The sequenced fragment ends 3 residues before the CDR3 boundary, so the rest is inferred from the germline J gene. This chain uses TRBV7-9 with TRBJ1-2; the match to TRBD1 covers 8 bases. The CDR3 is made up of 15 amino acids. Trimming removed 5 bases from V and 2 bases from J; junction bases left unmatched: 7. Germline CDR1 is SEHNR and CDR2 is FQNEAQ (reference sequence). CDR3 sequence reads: CASSTRTGTNYGYTF. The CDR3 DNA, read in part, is TGTGCCAGCAGCACAAGGACAGGGACCAACTATGGC.

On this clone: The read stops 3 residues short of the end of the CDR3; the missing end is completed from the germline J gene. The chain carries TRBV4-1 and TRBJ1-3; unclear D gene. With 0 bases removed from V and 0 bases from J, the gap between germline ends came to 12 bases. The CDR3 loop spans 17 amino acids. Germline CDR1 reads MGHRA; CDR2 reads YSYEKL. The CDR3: CASSQESFQVSGNTIYF. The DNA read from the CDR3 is TGCGCCAGCAGCCAAGAATCTTTCCAGGTCTCTGGAAACACC.

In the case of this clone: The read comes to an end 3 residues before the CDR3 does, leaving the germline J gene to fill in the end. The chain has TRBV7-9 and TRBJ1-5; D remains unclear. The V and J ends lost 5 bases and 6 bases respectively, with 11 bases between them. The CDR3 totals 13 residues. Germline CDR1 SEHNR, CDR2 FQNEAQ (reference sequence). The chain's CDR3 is CASSDNLGQPQHF. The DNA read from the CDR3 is TGTGCCAGCAGCGACAACTTAGGTCAGCCC.

Partial CDR3 DNA: TGTGCCAGCAGACAAACCGACAGCTTCTATGGC. It codes for CASRQTDSFYG. The full CDR3 reads CASRQTDSFYGYTF. This rearrangement joins TRBV6-2 or TRBV6-3 to TRBJ1-2, with D perhaps TRBD1 (5 bases). The read gets to within 3 residues of the CDR3 end, and the germline J gene fills in the rest. This CDR3 is 14 amino acids long. The ends were cut back, 6 bases at V and 4 bases at J, with 15 bases in the middle. CDR1 and CDR2 from the germline V gene are MNHEY and SVGEGT.

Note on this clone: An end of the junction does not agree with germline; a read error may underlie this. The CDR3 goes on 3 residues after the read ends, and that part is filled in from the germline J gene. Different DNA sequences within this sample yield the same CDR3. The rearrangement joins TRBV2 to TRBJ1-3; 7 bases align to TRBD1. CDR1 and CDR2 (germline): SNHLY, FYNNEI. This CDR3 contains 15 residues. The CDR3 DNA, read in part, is TGTGCCAGCAGTGAGAGACAGGGAGTGACAAACACT. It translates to CASSERQGVTNT. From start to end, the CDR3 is CASSERQGVTNTIYF.

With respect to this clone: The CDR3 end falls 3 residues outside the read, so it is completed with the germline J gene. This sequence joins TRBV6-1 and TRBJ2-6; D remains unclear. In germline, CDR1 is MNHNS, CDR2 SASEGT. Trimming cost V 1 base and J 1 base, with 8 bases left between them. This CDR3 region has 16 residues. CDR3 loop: CASSEVTVSGANVLTF. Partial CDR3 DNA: TGTGCCAGCAGTGAAGTTACGGTATCTGGGGCCAACGTC.